The next 7 T cell receptor beta chains were all read from a single sample in a study of persistence of HIV-infected CD4 T cells. Their cognate antigens are unknown. This was the immunoSEQ version 4 assay in survey mode. TCRdb's copy holds only in-frame clones and misses some; the assay was immunoSEQ multiplex PCR. The table has some 40,000 clones, approximately 90% seen once; the top ten hold approximately 2%. Anti-CD3/anti-CD28 beads served as a nonspecific positive control stimulus. Sorting selected CD4+ T cells upregulating both CD40 ligand and CD69. Sequenced here: CD4+ T cells sorted from PBMCs after approximately 19-hour stimulation, sampled from a patient who received antiretroviral therapy. The receptor source for this set is an adult man with HIV who was CMV-seropositive.

This chain joins TRBV7-2 and TRBJ1-5, with D tentatively TRBD1 (6 bases). V was cut by 1 base and J by 2 bases, with 12 bases left in between. This CDR3 is 16 amino acids long. Germline CDR1 is SGHTA and CDR2 is FQGNSA. CDR3 nucleotide sequence: TGTGCCAGCAGCTTAGGACCGGGGGCTCGCAATCAGCCCCAGCATTTT. This codes for CASSLGPGARNQPQHF.

The rearrangement links TRBV2 to TRBJ2-2; D remains unclear. The CDR3 loop spans 14 amino acids. Trimming took off 6 bases at V and 5 bases at J, with 13 bases between the two ends. The V gene's germline CDR1 is SNHLY and CDR2 FYNNEI. Here the CDR3 DNA reads TGTGCCAGCAGCAGACGACTTAGGACCGGGGAGCTGTTTTTT. Translated: CASSRRLRTGELFF.

V is TRBV7-2 and J is TRBJ1-3; TRBD1 matches 8 bases. The V segment lost 5 bases and the J segment 2 bases; nucleotides outside the gene matches: 2. There are 14 residues in the CDR3. The germline V gene encodes CDR1 SGHTA and CDR2 FQGNSA. CDR3 DNA: TGTGCCAGCAGCCCGGACAGGGCTGGAAACACCATATATTTT. Protein: CASSPDRAGNTIYF. The whole variable domain, remainder taken from reference TRBV7-2 and TRBJ1-3, is GAGVSQSPSNKVTEKGKDVELRCDPISGHTALYWYRQSLGQGLEFLIYFQGNSAPDKSGLPSDRFSAERTGGSVSTLTIQRTQQEDSAVYLCASSPDRAGNTIYFGEGSWLTVV.

The chain links TRBV5-4 to TRBJ1-6, with D perhaps matching TRBD1 (5 bases). CDR3 length equals 16 residues. The germline V gene has CDR1 SGHNT and CDR2 YYREEE (reference sequence). Trimming stripped 4 bases from V and 0 bases from J, with 11 bases between. CDR3 DNA sequence: TGTGCCAGCAGCCACGTCGACAGCTCCTATAATTCACCCCTCCACTTT. Protein sequence: CASSHVDSSYNSPLHF.

The rearrangement joins TRBV5-4 to TRBJ1-2, with D uncertain. The V gene lost 4 bases and the J gene lost 4 bases, with 17 bases spanning the gap. This CDR3 region has 15 residues. Germline V gene data show CDR1 as SGHNT and CDR2 as YYREEE (reference sequence). The CDR3 region has the DNA TGTGCCAGCAGCCTTCCCCGGGGAAGGAGCTATGGCTACACCTTC. It specifies CASSLPRGRSYGYTF.

The chain couples TRBV11-2 to TRBJ2-5; D uncertain. Germline V gene data show CDR1 as SGHAT and CDR2 as FQNNGV. With 4 bases removed from V and 1 base from J, the gap between germline ends came to 10 bases. This CDR3 region has 14 residues. CDR3 DNA: TGTGCCAGCAGCTATAGAGTGCCCCAAGAGACCCAGTACTTC. This sequence encodes CASSYRVPQETQYF.

The V call is TRBV5-3, the J call TRBJ2-7; D is perhaps TRBD2 (6 bases). TRBV5-3 is known as an ORF, though its function is uncertain. The CDR3 spans 14 residues. The V gene lost 1 base and the J gene lost 5 bases, with 13 bases spanning the gap. CDR3 in amino acids: CARSLIPGVDEQYF. Here the CDR3 DNA reads TGTGCCAGAAGCTTGATTCCGGGAGTCGACGAGCAGTACTTC.